These 13 T cell receptor beta chains came from one sample sequenced in a study of STAT3 mutations in large granular lymphocyte leukemia. Study findings and constraints: At least one immunodominant TCR beta clonotype appeared in every T-cell large granular lymphocyte leukemia patient.

The assay was immunoSEQ multiplex PCR, and TCRdb's table has in-frame clones only and misses some. The sample features about 2,400 clones, with roughly 84% in its top ten. Antigens of these TCRs are unknown. Material for sequencing was PBMCs. These receptors came from a human donor with T large granular lymphocyte leukemia. The donor label of this sample is uncertain. Some clones in this sample may be carry-over from other donors' samples.

A word on this clone: The CDR3 does not close with the conserved phenylalanine or tryptophan, likely indicating a read error. It is unclear where the CDR3 begins or ends on the DNA, so no DNA is shown, and the CDR3 is as TCRdb lists it. V is TRBV7-3 and J is TRBJ2-2; the D call of TRBD1 is as the table states it, not checked on the DNA. Germline CDR1 reads SGHTA; CDR2 reads FQGTGA. The CDR3 has 12 residues if both end residues are counted. This CDR3 reads CASSGQALNTGE.

Comments on this clone: The conserved phenylalanine or tryptophan normally closing the CDR3 is absent here, so this likely arose from a read error. The limits of the CDR3 on the DNA are not certain, so only TCRdb's listed CDR3 is given. V and J are TRBV19 and TRBJ1-1; the table gives TRBD1 as D, unverified against the DNA. The CDR3 spans 13 residues, counting both ends. Germline V gene sequence: CDR1 LNHDA, CDR2 SQIVND (reference sequence). CDR3 loop: CASRQTGTGELTE.

As to this clone: This CDR3 fails to terminate in the conserved phenylalanine or tryptophan, so it likely reflects a read error. Because the CDR3's place on the DNA is in doubt, the DNA is left out and the CDR3 is given as listed by TCRdb. The V call is TRBV2, the J call TRBJ2-5; TRBD1, the table's D call, lacks a check against the DNA. Germline V gene lookup returns CDR1 SNHLY and CDR2 FYNNEI. The CDR3 is 14 amino acids in total, end residues counted. The CDR3 loop is CASSADPTGGVLET.

Notes on this clone: Here the CDR3 omits its conserved ending phenylalanine or tryptophan, so a read error is the likely source. The DNA is omitted, as the CDR3 cannot be located on it reliably, and the CDR3 follows TCRdb's listing. CDR3 in amino acids: CASSPDRSSYE. V usage is TRBV18 and J usage is TRBJ2-7; the table's D call, TRBD1, has no DNA check behind it. Germline assignment: CDR1 KGHSH and CDR2 LQKENI. The CDR3 is made up of 11 amino acids, end residues included.

With respect to this clone: The CDR3 does not end in the conserved phenylalanine or tryptophan, so this is likely a read error. The limits of the CDR3 on the DNA are not certain, so only TCRdb's listed CDR3 is given. The chain recombines TRBV7-2 with TRBJ1-2; the table's D call, TRBD1, was not checked against the DNA. The CDR3 is 12 residues long, counting both termini. CDR1 SGHTA and CDR2 FQGNSA come from the germline V gene. The CDR3 sequence: CASSEQGTAEGG.

About this clone: The final CDR3 position lacks the conserved phenylalanine or tryptophan, pointing to a likely read error. The limits of the CDR3 on the DNA are not certain, so only TCRdb's listed CDR3 is given. The chain carries TRBV2 and TRBJ1-6; the table's D call, TRBD1, was not checked against the DNA. The CDR3 has 10 amino acids, counting both end residues. The germline gives CDR1 SNHLY, CDR2 FYNNEI. CDR3 sequence reads: CASNVDWGSP.

A note on this clone: Since no conserved phenylalanine or tryptophan closes the CDR3, a read error is the likely cause. Because the CDR3's place on the DNA is in doubt, the DNA is left out and the CDR3 is given as listed by TCRdb. The chain couples TRBV7-2 to TRBJ2-1; the tabulated D call, TRBD2, remains unverified against the DNA. Germline lookup yields CDR1 SGHTA and CDR2 FQGNSA. The CDR3 comprises 11 residues, both ends counted. CDR3: CASSLGTSYNE.

On this clone: Given the absence of the conserved phenylalanine or tryptophan at the CDR3 end, a read error is likely. It is unclear where the CDR3 begins or ends on the DNA, so no DNA is shown, and the CDR3 is as TCRdb lists it. This rearrangement joins TRBV7-3 to TRBJ2-3; the table's D call, TRBD1, has no DNA check behind it. CDR1 and CDR2 (germline): SGHTA, FQGTGA. The CDR3 sequence runs 10 residues, both termini included. The CDR3 is CASSARDRDT.

This clone is deemed medium-sized by its frequency. In this CDR3 the conserved last residue, phenylalanine or tryptophan, is missing, so a read error is likely. No DNA is shown, since the ends of the CDR3 on it are uncertain; the CDR3 is the one TCRdb lists. The chain uses TRBV20-1 and TRBJ1-6; the D call of TRBD1 is as the table states it, not checked on the DNA. Including both end residues, the CDR3 is 12 amino acids long. Germline V lookup: CDR1 DFQATT, CDR2 SNEGSKA (reference sequence). Here the CDR3 reads CSARDTSSYNSP.

In the case of this clone: The CDR3 ends on some other residue instead of the conserved phenylalanine or tryptophan, so this is likely a read error. It is unclear where the CDR3 begins or ends on the DNA, so no DNA is shown, and the CDR3 is as TCRdb lists it. The V call is TRBV5-1, the J call TRBJ2-1; TRBD1 is the table's D call, not checked against the DNA. The CDR3 length is 12 residues, termini included. The V gene's germline CDR1 is SGHRS and CDR2 YFSETQ. The CDR3 region is CASSLNFRGPDE.

This clone is classed as medium-sized by frequency. The CDR3 does not end in the conserved phenylalanine or tryptophan, so this is likely a read error. The limits of the CDR3 on the DNA are not certain, so only TCRdb's listed CDR3 is given. The CDR3 protein is CASSLGGQRK. The chain links TRBV28 to TRBJ1-1. From its first to its last residue, the CDR3 has 10 amino acids. Germline CDR1 is MDHEN and CDR2 is SYDVKM.

Turning to this clone: As the CDR3 is not closed by the conserved phenylalanine or tryptophan, this likely results from a read error. No DNA is shown, since the ends of the CDR3 on it are uncertain; the CDR3 is the one TCRdb lists. The genes are TRBV7-2 and TRBJ2-1; TRBD1, the table's D call, lacks a check against the DNA. The CDR3 region is 12 residues in length, termini included. Looked up from germline, CDR1 is SGHTA and CDR2 is FQGNSA. This CDR3 reads CASSQGAGGGNE.

As to this clone: Lacking the conserved final phenylalanine or tryptophan, this CDR3 likely reflects a read error. The limits of the CDR3 on the DNA are not certain, so only TCRdb's listed CDR3 is given. The chain is built from TRBV7-2 and TRBJ1-1. Germline V gene data show CDR1 as SGHTA and CDR2 as FQGNSA. The CDR3 spans 11 residues, counting both ends. CDR3 in amino acids: CASSLERGGFV.